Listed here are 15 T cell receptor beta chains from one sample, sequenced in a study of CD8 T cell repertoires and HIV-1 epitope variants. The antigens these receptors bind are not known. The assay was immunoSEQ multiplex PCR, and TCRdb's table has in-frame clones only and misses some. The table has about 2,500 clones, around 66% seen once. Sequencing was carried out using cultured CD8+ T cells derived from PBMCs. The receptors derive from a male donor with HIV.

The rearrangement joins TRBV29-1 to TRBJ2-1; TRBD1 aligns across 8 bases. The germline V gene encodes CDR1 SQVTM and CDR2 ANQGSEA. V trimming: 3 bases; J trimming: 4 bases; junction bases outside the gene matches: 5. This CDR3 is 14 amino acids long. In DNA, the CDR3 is TGCAGCGTTGACCACTGGGACAGGTACAATGAGCAGTTCTTC. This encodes CSVDHWDRYNEQFF.

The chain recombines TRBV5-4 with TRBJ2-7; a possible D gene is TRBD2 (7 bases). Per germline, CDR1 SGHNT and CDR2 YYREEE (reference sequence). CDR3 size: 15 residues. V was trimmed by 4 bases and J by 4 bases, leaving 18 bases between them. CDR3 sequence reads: CASSTPQRGGYEQYF. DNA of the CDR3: TGTGCCAGCAGCACTCCGCAAAGGGGGGGGTACGAGCAGTACTTC.

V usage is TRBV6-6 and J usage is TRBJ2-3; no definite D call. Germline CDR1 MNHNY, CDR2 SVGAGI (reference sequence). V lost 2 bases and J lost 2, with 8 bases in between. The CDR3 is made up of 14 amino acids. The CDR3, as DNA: TGTGCCAGCAGTTACGCTCCAGACACAGATACGCAGTATTTT. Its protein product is CASSYAPDTDTQYF.

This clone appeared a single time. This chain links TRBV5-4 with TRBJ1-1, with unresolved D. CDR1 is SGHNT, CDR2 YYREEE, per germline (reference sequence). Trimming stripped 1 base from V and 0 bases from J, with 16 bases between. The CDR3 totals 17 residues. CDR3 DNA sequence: TGTGCCAGCAGCTTGTGGCCTGAGAAGTGGGTGAACACTGAAGCTTTCTTT. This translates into CASSLWPEKWVNTEAFF.

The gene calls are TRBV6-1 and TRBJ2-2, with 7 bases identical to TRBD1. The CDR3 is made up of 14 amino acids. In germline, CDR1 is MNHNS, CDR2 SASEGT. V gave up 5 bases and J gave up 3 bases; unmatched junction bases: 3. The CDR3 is CASSLGQHTGELFF. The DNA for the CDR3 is TGTGCCAGCAGTCTGGGACAGCACACCGGGGAGCTGTTTTTT.

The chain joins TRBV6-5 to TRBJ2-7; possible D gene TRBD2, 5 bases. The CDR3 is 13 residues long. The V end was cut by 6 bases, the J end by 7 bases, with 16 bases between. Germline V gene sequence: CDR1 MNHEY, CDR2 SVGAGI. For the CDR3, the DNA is TGTGCCAGCAGGCTTGGACCCCCGGGGGAGCAGTACTTC. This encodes CASRLGPPGEQYF.

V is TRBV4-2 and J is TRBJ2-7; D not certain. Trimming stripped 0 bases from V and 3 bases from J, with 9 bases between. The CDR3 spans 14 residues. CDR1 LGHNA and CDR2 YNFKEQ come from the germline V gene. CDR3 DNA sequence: TGTGCCAGCAGCCAAGATCTTGGAAGCTACGAGCAGTACTTC. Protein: CASSQDLGSYEQYF.

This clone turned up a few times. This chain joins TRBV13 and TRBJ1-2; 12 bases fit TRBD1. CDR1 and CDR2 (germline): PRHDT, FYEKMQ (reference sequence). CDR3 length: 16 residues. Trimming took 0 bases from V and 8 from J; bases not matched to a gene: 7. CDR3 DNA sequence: TGTGCCAGCAGCTTAGGCGGGGGACAGGGGGCGACGGGCTACACCTTC. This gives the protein CASSLGGGQGATGYTF.

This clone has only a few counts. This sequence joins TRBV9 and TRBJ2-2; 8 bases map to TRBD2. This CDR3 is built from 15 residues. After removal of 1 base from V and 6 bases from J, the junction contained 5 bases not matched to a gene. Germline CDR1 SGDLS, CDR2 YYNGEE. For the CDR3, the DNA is TGTGCCAGCAGCGTAAGCGGGGGTGGTTCCGGGGAGCTGTTTTTT. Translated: CASSVSGGGSGELFF.

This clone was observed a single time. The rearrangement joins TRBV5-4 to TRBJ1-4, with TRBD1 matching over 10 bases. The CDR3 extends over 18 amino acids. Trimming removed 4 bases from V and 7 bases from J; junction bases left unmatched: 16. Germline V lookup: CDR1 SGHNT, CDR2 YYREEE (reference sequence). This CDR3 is CASSATSGQGIPGEKLFF. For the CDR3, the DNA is TGTGCCAGCAGCGCGACATCGGGACAGGGGATTCCGGGTGAAAAACTGTTTTTT.

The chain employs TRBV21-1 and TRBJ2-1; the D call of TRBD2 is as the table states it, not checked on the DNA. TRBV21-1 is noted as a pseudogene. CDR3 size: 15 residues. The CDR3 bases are TGTGCCAGCAGCAAGGAGGGTCTCTCCTACAATGAGCAGTTCTTC. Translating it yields CASSKEGLSYNEQFF.

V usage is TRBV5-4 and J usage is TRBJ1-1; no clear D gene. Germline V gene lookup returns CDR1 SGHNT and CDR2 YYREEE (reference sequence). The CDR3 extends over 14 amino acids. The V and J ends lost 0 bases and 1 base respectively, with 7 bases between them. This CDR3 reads CASSLAEGNTEAFF. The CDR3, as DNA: TGTGCCAGCAGCTTGGCCGAGGGGAACACTGAAGCTTTCTTT.

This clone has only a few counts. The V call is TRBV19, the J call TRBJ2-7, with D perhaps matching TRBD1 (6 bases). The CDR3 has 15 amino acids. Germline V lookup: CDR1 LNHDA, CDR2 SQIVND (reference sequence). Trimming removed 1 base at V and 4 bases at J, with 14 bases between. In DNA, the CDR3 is TGTGCCAGTAGTATAGCTGGGGACACCCTATACGAGCAGTACTTC. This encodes CASSIAGDTLYEQYF. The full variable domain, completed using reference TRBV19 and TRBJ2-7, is DGGITQSPKYLFRKEGQNVTLSCEQNLNHDAMYWYRQDPGQGLRLIYYSQIVNDFQKGDIAEGYSVSREKKESFPLTVTSAQKNPTAFYLCASSIAGDTLYEQYFGPGTRLTVT.

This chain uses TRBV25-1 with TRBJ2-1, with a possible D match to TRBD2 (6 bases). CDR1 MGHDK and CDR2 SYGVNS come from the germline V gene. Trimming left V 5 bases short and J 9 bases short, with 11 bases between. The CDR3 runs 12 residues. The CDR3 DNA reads TGTGCCAGCAGTCCTACTAGCAGTGAGCAGTTCTTC. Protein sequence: CASSPTSSEQFF.

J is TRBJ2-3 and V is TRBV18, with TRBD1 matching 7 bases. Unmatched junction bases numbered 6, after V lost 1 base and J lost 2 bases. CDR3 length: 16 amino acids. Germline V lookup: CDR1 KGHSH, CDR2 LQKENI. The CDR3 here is CASSPLGGSTTDTQYF. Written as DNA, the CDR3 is TGTGCCAGCTCACCACTAGGGGGCAGTACCACAGATACGCAGTATTTT.